Described below is a single TCR beta chain sequence and its context. Its target is not known. Germline V gene data show CDR1 as SGHDT and CDR2 as YYEEEE. The CDR3 has 12 residues. V lost 4 bases to trimming and J lost 4 bases, with 9 bases between them. Generated by immunoSEQ multiplex PCR, the TCRdb table keeps only in-frame clones and is missing some. This table has roughly 120,000 clones, approximately 86% appearing once. The source of the sample is a study of T cell responses to AZD1222 COVID-19 vaccine. At the level of the study: Second doses at about 4 or about 12 weeks were pooled.

Notes on the study in general: Among spike-specific TCRs, nearly half reportedly target unmutated variant regions. Mostly white British, mostly female donors; authors suggested clonal diversity may be underestimated.

The gene calls are TRBV5-6 and TRBJ2-7; D is undetermined. The TCR was taken from an adult in good health. The starting material was peripheral blood, obtained on day 0 of AZD1222 vaccination. CDR3 coding DNA: TGTGCCAGCAGCGGCCCCTCGTACGAGCAGTACTTC. It codes for CASSGPSYEQYF.